This TCR beta chain was sequenced for a study of T cells after yellow fever vaccination. Conversion of TCR transcripts into cDNA relied on 5'RACE template switching, which added a universal primer site and UMIs. TCRdb used MiXCR to reprocess the 5' RACE reads, holding one entry per CDR3 protein. This sample carries approximately 130,000 distinct CDR3 sequences, around 15% of them seen once, and the ten largest clones take 35% to 45%. The trim removed 2 bases at V and 3 bases at J, leaving 2 bases unmatched. The CDR3 runs 14 residues. Per germline, CDR1 SGHRS and CDR2 YFSETQ. Regarding this clonotype: Its antigen is undetermined.

Study results and caveats: Some clonotypes, a small share, were shared between CD4 and CD8 compartments. The presence of abundant clonotypes contaminating from the bulk population was possible in FACS-sorted repertoires. Faster peaking, at day 5 versus 15, marked a secondary response that was weaker.

The chain links TRBV5-1 to TRBJ2-1; TRBD1 matches 7 bases. The sample here was CD8+ T cells sorted from PBMCs, taken 5 days after the yellow fever booster vaccination. The origin of this receptor is a man aged 18 to 29 who received the YFV17D yellow fever vaccine. The CDR3 region is CASSFPGGYNEQFF. The CDR3 coding sequence is TGCGCCAGCAGCTTCCCAGGGGGCTACAATGAGCAGTTCTTC.